The rows below give T cell receptor beta chains drawn from one sample of a study of blood T cell repertoires in COVID-19. The protocol was immunoSEQ multiplex PCR, while the TCRdb copy is restricted to in-frame clones and leaves out a portion. The profile shows about 250,000 clones, approximately 89% of them singletons. Sample: peripheral blood. The receptors were sampled from a woman between 40 and 50 years old who had recovered from COVID-19. Both conserved end residues are part of each CDR3. A D gene is named only where the DNA matches it firmly. Some rows have no size entry. The others give once, few or many, or a class for an expanded clone.

TRBJ2-1,NA,TRBV19,TRBD2,CASSASGGYNEQFF,TGTGCCAGTAGTGCTAGCGGGGGTTACAATGAGCAGTTCTTC
TRBJ2-3,NA,TRBV20-1,TRBD2,CSASPLAGVSDTQYF,TGCAGTGCTAGTCCCCTAGCGGGAGTGTCAGATACGCAGTATTTT
TRBJ2-3,NA,TRBV11-3,NA,CASSFTRADTQYF,TGTGCCAGCAGCTTCACTAGAGCGGATACGCAGTATTTT
TRBJ2-5,NA,TRBV11-3,NA,CASSSYAGAGVETQYF,TGTGCCAGCAGCTCCTATGCGGGGGCCGGGGTAGAGACCCAGTACTTC
TRBJ1-2,NA,TRBV19,TRBD1,CASSLPGQGHGYTF,TGTGCCAGTAGTTTGCCGGGACAGGGGCATGGCTACACCTTC
TRBJ1-2,NA,TRBV6-5,NA,CASSYLGGGYGYTF,TGTGCCAGCAGTTACCTCGGTGGAGGTTATGGCTACACCTTC
TRBJ2-2,NA,TRBV11-2,TRBD1,CASSAGGSYTGELFF,TGTGCCAGCAGCGCAGGGGGCTCCTACACCGGGGAGCTGTTTTTT
TRBJ2-5,once,TRBV6-5,TRBD1,CASSGHARGQLYF,TGTGCCAGCAGCGGACACGCCCGGGGACAGCTGTACTTC
TRBJ2-2,NA,TRBV19,NA,CASSRGAGELFF,TGTGCCAGTAGTAGGGGGGCCGGGGAGCTGTTTTTT
TRBJ2-1,once,TRBV3-1/TRBV3-2,NA,CASSQDSGYNEQFF,TGTGCCAGCAGCCAAGATTCCGGGTACAATGAGCAGTTCTTC
TRBJ2-7,once,TRBV5-1,NA,CASSLGLTTTYEQYF,TGCGCCAGCAGCTTGGGCCTAACTACGACCTACGAGCAGTACTTC
TRBJ2-1,NA,TRBV5-6,TRBD2,CASRASGGPKQFF,TGTGCCAGCAGGGCTAGCGGGGGGCCTAAGCAGTTCTTC
TRBJ2-1,NA,TRBV18,NA,CASSPGEANEQFF,TGTGCCAGCTCACCGGGTGAGGCCAATGAGCAGTTCTTC
TRBJ2-2,NA,TRBV19,NA,CASSMGIGELFF,TGTGCCAGTAGTATGGGCATCGGGGAGCTGTTTTTT
TRBJ2-2,NA,TRBV5-4,NA,CASSLQGSGELFF,TGTGCCAGCAGCTTGCAGGGCTCCGGGGAGCTGTTTTTT
TRBJ1-5,NA,TRBV18,TRBD1,CASSRYRGADQPQHF,TGTGCCAGCTCACGATACAGGGGTGCGGATCAGCCCCAGCATTTT
TRBJ1-4,NA,TRBV28,NA,CASSSQRRSSNEKLFF,TGTGCCAGCAGTTCACAACGGAGGAGTTCTAATGAAAAACTGTTTTTT
TRBJ2-7,NA,TRBV5-5,TRBD2,CASSPPSGGVGQYF,TGTGCCAGCAGCCCCCCGAGCGGGGGTGTCGGACAGTACTTC
TRBJ2-3,NA,TRBV20-1,NA,CSARRTDTQYF,TGCAGTGCTAGGAGAACAGATACGCAGTATTTT
TRBJ1-1,few,TRBV5-6,TRBD1,CASSMGTGGTEAFF,TGTGCCAGCAGCATGGGGACAGGGGGCACTGAAGCTTTCTTT
TRBJ1-5,NA,TRBV6-5,NA,CATAGRTSNQPQHF,TGTGCCACCGCAGGGCGAACGAGCAATCAGCCCCAGCATTTT
TRBJ2-5,NA,TRBV5-1,TRBD1,CASTQGAQRETQYF,TGCGCCAGCACTCAGGGGGCGCAGAGGGAGACCCAGTACTTC
TRBJ2-1,NA,TRBV5-4,TRBD2,CASSLGAGGPNNEQFF,TGTGCCAGCAGCTTGGGGGCGGGGGGGCCCAACAATGAGCAGTTCTTC
TRBJ1-2,NA,TRBV7-2,TRBD1,CASSPRISGTGGLNYGYTF,TGTGCCAGCAGCCCGCGAATTTCCGGGACAGGGGGACTAAACTATGGCTACACCTTC
TRBJ2-3,once,TRBV19,NA,CASSSPDSEDTQYF,TGTGCCAGTAGTTCCCCGGACAGTGAGGATACGCAGTATTTT
TRBJ1-1,NA,TRBV18,TRBD1,CASSERQGVSEAFF,TGTGCCAGCTCGGAACGTCAGGGGGTATCTGAAGCTTTCTTT
TRBJ1-2,NA,TRBV5-1,NA,CASSLADSYGYTF,TGCGCCAGCAGCTTGGCGGACAGCTATGGCTACACCTTC
TRBJ2-2,once,TRBV11-2,NA,CASSLRSANTGELFF,TGTGCCAGCAGCTTACGCAGCGCCAACACCGGGGAGCTGTTTTTT
TRBJ1-2,NA,TRBV14,NA,CASSQSSRVAGYTF,TGTGCCAGCAGCCAATCTTCCAGGGTCGCTGGCTACACCTTC
TRBJ2-5,NA,TRBV7-9,NA,CASSFGVAVEETQYF,TGTGCCAGCAGCTTCGGGGTAGCGGTGGAAGAGACCCAGTACTTC
TRBJ2-1,NA,TRBV4-2,NA,CASSQAAAPRQFF,TGTGCCAGCAGCCAAGCTGCGGCTCCCCGGCAGTTCTTC
TRBJ1-1,NA,TRBV29-1,TRBD1,CSVKTGGSTEAFF,TGCAGCGTAAAAACAGGGGGCTCTACTGAAGCTTTCTTT
TRBJ2-1,NA,TRBV9,NA,CASSGTNWGEQFF,TGTGCCAGCAGCGGGACCAATTGGGGCGAGCAGTTCTTC
TRBJ1-2,NA,TRBV4-1,NA,CASSQSKETYGYTF,TGCGCCAGCAGCCAATCAAAGGAGACCTATGGCTACACCTTC
TRBJ2-3,NA,TRBV27,NA,CASSLERVTSTDTQYF,TGTGCCAGCAGTCTAGAGCGGGTTACTAGCACAGATACGCAGTATTTT
TRBJ2-3,NA,TRBV18,TRBD2,CASSSTSGGLTDTQYF,TGTGCCAGCTCTTCCACTAGCGGGGGCCTCACAGATACGCAGTATTTT
TRBJ2-7,NA,TRBV10-3,NA,CAISSGPSSGFSEQYF,TGTGCCATCAGTTCTGGGCCGTCGTCGGGGTTCTCCGAGCAGTACTTC
TRBJ1-4,NA,TRBV7-3,NA,CASSAGVNEKLFF,TGTGCCAGCAGCGCCGGGGTTAATGAAAAACTGTTTTTT
TRBJ2-3,NA,TRBV5-1,TRBD2,CASSLGWTSGGSTDTQYF,TGCGCCAGCAGCTTGGGTTGGACTAGCGGGGGGTCCACAGATACGCAGTATTTT
TRBJ2-7,NA,TRBV23-1,TRBD1,CASSPRTPDRDSVTARAEQYF,TGCGCCAGCAGTCCCCGAACCCCTGACCGGGACAGCGTAACAGCGCGGGCCGAGCAGTACTTC
TRBJ1-3,NA,TRBV5-1,NA,CASSLTGLGNTIYF,TGCGCCAGCAGCTTAACAGGGTTAGGAAACACCATATATTTT